This TCR beta chain originates from a study of post-analysis software for immune sequencing data. Study-wide findings and caveats: Roughly five TRBV segments appeared more often in patients than in controls, and TRBV5-6, TRBV5-1 and TRBV20-1 were among these.

Unique molecular identifiers were carried by the TCR beta cDNA libraries. Via MiXCR, TCRdb re-called the PCR reads, giving one row per CDR3 protein. Among more than 500,000 distinct CDR3 sequences listed, less than 40% were seen once. The CDR3 spans 13 residues. With 0 bases removed from V and 5 bases from J, the gap between germline ends came to 6 bases. Germline V gene data show CDR1 as KGHDR and CDR2 as SFDVKD. This clonotype was detected only a few times. Its target is not known. Sample: blood. The origin of this receptor is a girl aged 2-17 years with multiple sclerosis. The chain uses TRBV24-1 and TRBJ2-5; D unclear. This CDR3 reads CATSDLIGETQYF. The CDR3 DNA sequence: TGTGCCACCAGTGATTTGATCGGGGAGACCCAGTACTTC.